The 30 T cell receptor beta chains given below trace back to one sample, sequenced in a study of long-term antiretroviral therapy in people with HIV. The assay, immunoSEQ v3.0, was run at survey level. Assay: immunoSEQ multiplex PCR; the TCRdb copy retains only in-frame clones and omits some. The sample lists about 19,000 clones, approximately 82% occurring once. Sequenced material: unsorted PBMCs, taken 0.5 years before starting antiretroviral therapy. The receptors derive from a woman between 50 and 59 years old with HIV.

The gene calls are TRBV9 and TRBJ2-1; TRBD2 aligns across 9 bases. This CDR3 has 14 amino acids. V lost 0 bases and J lost 6; bases outside the gene matches: 1. Germline values: CDR1 SGDLS, CDR2 YYNGEE. CDR3 protein: CASSVGTSANEQFF. Here the CDR3 DNA reads TGTGCCAGCAGCGTAGGGACTAGCGCCAATGAGCAGTTCTTC.

The chain has TRBV7-8 and TRBJ1-4; D gene unclear. The V end was cut by 3 bases, the J end by 7 bases, with 9 bases between. This CDR3 is 13 amino acids long. Germline CDR1 and CDR2: SGHVS and FQNEAQ. DNA for the CDR3: TGTGCCAGCAGCTTTAGAGTGGGTGAAAAACTGTTTTTT. Translated, it gives CASSFRVGEKLFF.

The chain has TRBV11-1 and TRBJ2-7, with D uncertain. V was cut by 2 bases and J by 2 bases, with 7 bases left in between. The CDR3 covers 13 residues. CDR1 is SGHAT, CDR2 FQDESV, per germline (reference sequence). The CDR3 DNA sequence: TGTGCCAGCAGCTTATCACAGCCCTACGAGCAGTACTTC. It translates to CASSLSQPYEQYF. Variable domain in full (rest from reference TRBV11-1 and TRBJ2-7): EAEVAQSPRYKITEKSQAVAFWCDPISGHATLYWYRQILGQGPELLVQFQDESVVDDSQLPKDRFSAERLKGVDSTLKIQPAELGDSAMYLCASSLSQPYEQYFGPGTRLTVT.

CDR3 nucleotide sequence: TGTGCCAGCAGGCGGCCACAGGGGTCCACTGAAGCTTTCTTT. Protein: CASRRPQGSTEAFF. The chain joins TRBV6-5 to TRBJ1-1, with 7 bases aligning to TRBD1. CDR3 length: 14 residues. V was pared by 6 bases and J by 4 bases, with 8 bases of the junction left unmatched. The germline gives CDR1 MNHEY, CDR2 SVGAGI.

This chain uses TRBV6-1 with TRBJ2-7; 8 bases align to TRBD2. The germline V gene encodes CDR1 MNHNS and CDR2 SASEGT. V was clipped by 5 bases and J by 6 bases; unmatched bases: 6. The CDR3 has 13 residues. The DNA of the CDR3 is TGTGCCAGCAGTTCCCGGGGGGGGCTCGAGCAGTACGTC. This encodes CASSSRGGLEQYV.

The chain couples TRBV7-2 to TRBJ2-5; D is perhaps TRBD1 or TRBD2 (5 bases each). The CDR3 is 17 amino acids. Germline CDR1 SGHTA, CDR2 FQGNSA. V was clipped by 2 bases and J by 7 bases, with 23 bases between them. DNA for the CDR3: TGTGCCAGCAGCTTATCCGGCTCAGGGCGGGCCGAAAGGACCCAGTACTTC. This sequence encodes CASSLSGSGRAERTQYF.

This clone was observed a few times. This chain uses TRBV6-5 with TRBJ1-6, with TRBD1 matching over 7 bases. Trimming cost V 4 bases and J 7 bases; bases outside gene matches: 4. This CDR3 is built from 14 residues. Germline V CDR1 and CDR2: MNHEY, SVGAGI. The CDR3 DNA is TGTGCCAGCAGTTTAGGGACAGCAAATTCACCCCTCCACTTT. This translates into CASSLGTANSPLHF.

The genes are TRBV5-1 and TRBJ1-4; no firm D call. Deletions cut 0 bases from V and 0 bases from J, with 3 bases between. Germline CDR1 and CDR2: SGHRS and YFSETQ. The CDR3 consists of 14 residues. The chain's CDR3 is CASSLESTNEKLFF. CDR3 in DNA: TGCGCCAGCAGCTTGGAATCAACTAATGAAAAACTGTTTTTT. Based on the CDR3 plus reference TRBV5-1 and TRBJ1-4, the full variable domain is KAGVTQTPRYLIKTRGQQVTLSCSPISGHRSVSWYQQTPGQGLQFLFEYFSETQRNKGNFPGRFSGRQFSNSRSEMNVSTLELGDSALYLCASSLESTNEKLFFGSGTQLSVL.

V and J are TRBV30 and TRBJ2-5, with D unclear. Trimming cost V 3 bases and J 6 bases, with 11 bases left between them. CDR3 length equals 12 residues. The germline gives CDR1 GTSNPN, CDR2 SVGIG (reference sequence). CDR3 DNA: TGTGCCTGGAGCGACGGTCGACAGACCCAGTACTTC. Its translation is CAWSDGRQTQYF.

The table lists this clone with a count of one. The J gene is TRBJ1-1, the V gene TRBV5-1, with TRBD1 identical over 8 bases. Trimming cost V 4 bases and J 0 bases; bases outside gene matches: 5. The CDR3 length is 15 residues. Germline CDR1 is SGHRS and CDR2 is YFSETQ. The CDR3: CASSLEGQVNTEAFF. The CDR3 nucleotides read TGCGCCAGCAGCCTCGAGGGACAGGTGAACACTGAAGCTTTCTTT.

The rearrangement links TRBV5-1 to TRBJ2-7; 9 bases agree with TRBD1. The CDR3 sequence is 19 residues long. J gave up 0 bases and V 0 bases, and 13 bases lay outside the gene matches. CDR1 SGHRS and CDR2 YFSETQ come from the germline V gene. This CDR3 reads CASSLGTPGTGIYSYEQYV. The DNA for the CDR3 is TGCGCCAGCAGCTTGGGGACCCCCGGGACAGGGATTTACTCCTACGAGCAGTACGTC.

This chain uses TRBV11-3 with TRBJ2-7; either TRBD1 or TRBD2 may supply D (5 bases each). Germline-derived CDR1 and CDR2 are SGHNT and YENEEA. V lost 3 bases and J 1 base, leaving 10 bases between the germline ends. CDR3 length equals 14 residues. The CDR3 is CASSFSGASYEQYF. The CDR3 DNA sequence: TGTGCCAGCAGCTTTTCCGGGGCTTCCTACGAGCAGTACTTC.

The V call is TRBV7-3, the J call TRBJ1-3; 7 nucleotides agree with TRBD1. The germline CDR1 and CDR2 sequences are SGHTA and FQGTGA. This CDR3 spans 18 amino acids. V shed 5 bases and J 0 bases; nucleotides not matched to a gene: 13. Here the CDR3 reads CASSPDTGTVNSGNTIYF. CDR3 nucleotide sequence: TGTGCCAGCAGCCCTGACACCGGGACAGTGAACTCTGGAAACACCATATATTTT.

V and J are TRBV10-2 and TRBJ1-6, with D maybe TRBD1 (5 bases). V was pared by 6 bases and J by 4 bases, with 10 bases between. The CDR3 totals 14 residues. CDR1 and CDR2 (germline): WSHSY, SAAADI. Here the CDR3 reads CASSLAGYNSPLHF. The CDR3 DNA reads as TGCGCCAGCAGCCTAGCAGGGTATAATTCACCCCTCCACTTT.

This chain links TRBV5-1 with TRBJ2-3; 7 nucleotides agree with TRBD2. The CDR3 loop spans 23 amino acids. The germline V gene has CDR1 SGHRS and CDR2 YFSETQ. V trimming: 3 bases; J trimming: 3 bases; junction bases outside the gene matches: 31. CDR3 DNA sequence: TGCGCCAGCAGCTACCCCGACAGTAACGAGGGAGGGCACACACGGGGGACGACAGATACGCAGTATTTT. Amino acids: CASSYPDSNEGGHTRGTTDTQYF.

V usage is TRBV21-1 and J usage is TRBJ1-2; the DNA was not compared with TRBD1, the D call given in the table. TRBV21-1 is an annotated pseudogene. The CDR3 contains 18 residues. The CDR3 DNA is TGTGCCAGCAGCAAAGGCCGGACAGGGAAGAGTACTAACTATGGCTACACCTTC. Its translation is CASSKGRTGKSTNYGYTF.

Here the CDR3 reads CASSQEVYLAGAGNTIYF. DNA of the CDR3: TGTGCCAGCAGCCAAGAAGTGTACCTGGCAGGCGCTGGAAACACCATATATTTT. The chain recombines TRBV4-2 with TRBJ1-3, with D hard to call. The CDR3 consists of 18 residues. V was trimmed by 0 bases and J by 2 bases, leaving 17 bases between them. The germline V gene encodes CDR1 LGHNA and CDR2 YNFKEQ.

V is TRBV18 and J is TRBJ1-5; D not resolved. Trimming shortened V by 2 bases and J by 5 bases, and 10 bases separated the two germline ends. The CDR3 has 14 amino acids. Germline CDR1 is KGHSH and CDR2 is LQKENI. The CDR3 region is CASSPAQLDQPQHF. For the CDR3, the DNA is TGTGCCAGCTCACCAGCCCAGTTAGATCAGCCCCAGCATTTT.

This rearrangement joins TRBV5-6 to TRBJ2-1; TRBD2 might be the D (6 bases). The germline V and J ends were trimmed by 3 bases and 9 bases, with 22 bases remaining between them. This CDR3 is built from 16 residues. Germline lookup yields CDR1 SGHDT and CDR2 YYEEEE. In nucleotides, the CDR3 is TGTGCCAGCAGCTCGCGGAGGGGTCATGGTTGGGGTGAGCAGTTCTTC. Residues: CASSSRRGHGWGEQFF.

The chain carries TRBV27 and TRBJ2-3; TRBD1 or TRBD2 may be the D gene (5 bases each). This CDR3 region has 14 residues. Looked up from germline, CDR1 is MNHEY and CDR2 is SMNVEV (reference sequence). The V end lost 5 bases, the J end lost 1 base, and 10 bases lay between the germline ends. Written as DNA, the CDR3 is TGTGCCAGCAGTCTAGGGGAGCGCACAGATACGCAGTATTTT. Protein: CASSLGERTDTQYF.

The chain employs TRBV7-9 and TRBJ2-5, with 7 bases identical to TRBD1. J gave up 4 bases and V 5 bases, and 7 bases lay outside the gene matches. The CDR3 runs 14 residues. Germline V gives CDR1 SEHNR, CDR2 FQNEAQ (reference sequence). The CDR3 DNA reads TGTGCCAGCAGCCCTTCCCGGGACAGAGAGACCCAGTACTTC. It translates to CASSPSRDRETQYF.

This clone is categorized as medium-sized. V usage is TRBV5-1 and J usage is TRBJ2-2, with no clear D. This CDR3 is built from 11 residues. The V gene's germline CDR1 is SGHRS and CDR2 YFSETQ. Trimming shortened V by 2 bases and J by 6 bases, and 2 bases separated the two germline ends. The CDR3 is CASSFAGELFF. CDR3 bases: TGCGCCAGCAGCTTCGCCGGGGAGCTGTTTTTT.

The J gene is TRBJ2-2, the V gene TRBV19, with no clear D. There are 15 residues in the CDR3. Germline V lookup: CDR1 LNHDA, CDR2 SQIVND (reference sequence). V gave up 8 bases and J gave up 3 bases, with 16 bases separating them. CDR3 nucleotides: TGTGCCAGTCTTAAGTCCGATATCCACACCGGGGAGCTGTTTTTT. Encoded protein: CASLKSDIHTGELFF.

This clone was seen just once. This sequence joins TRBV12-5 and TRBJ2-5, with D possibly being TRBD2 (6 bases). CDR1 and CDR2 from the germline V gene are LGHNT and FRNRAP. The CDR3 has 14 amino acids. V dropped 3 bases and J dropped 2 bases, with 10 bases sitting between them. CDR3 region: CASGLLARQETQYF. CDR3 nucleotides: TGTGCTAGTGGTTTACTAGCCAGACAAGAGACCCAGTACTTC.

The J gene is TRBJ1-2, the V gene TRBV11-2; D gene uncertain. There are 17 residues in the CDR3. V was clipped by 0 bases and J by 0 bases, with 14 bases between them. Germline V gene data show CDR1 as SGHAT and CDR2 as FQNNGV. CDR3 protein: CASSLDFVAESNYGYTF. The CDR3 region has the DNA TGTGCCAGCAGCTTAGATTTCGTGGCAGAATCTAACTATGGCTACACCTTC.

This chain joins TRBV5-4 and TRBJ2-7; D not certain. CDR3 size: 13 residues. Per germline, CDR1 SGHNT and CDR2 YYREEE (reference sequence). V was clipped by 4 bases and J by 4 bases, with 12 bases between them. CDR3 nucleotide sequence: TGTGCCAGCAGCCTCGGTCCCGGATACGAGCAGTACTTC. This sequence encodes CASSLGPGYEQYF.

The CDR3 loop reads CASSPGGDPRYEQYF. The CDR3 DNA sequence: TGTGCCAGCTCACCAGGAGGTGACCCTCGCTACGAGCAGTACTTC. J is TRBJ2-7 and V is TRBV18; TRBD2 might be the D (5 bases). The V end was cut by 2 bases, the J end by 3 bases, with 14 bases between. CDR3 length equals 15 residues. From germline, CDR1 is KGHSH and CDR2 LQKENI.

The genes are TRBV30 and TRBJ2-5, with D hard to call. V was pared by 0 bases and J by 0 bases, with 14 bases between. The CDR3 contains 16 residues. Germline lookup yields CDR1 GTSNPN and CDR2 SVGIG (reference sequence). The CDR3 DNA reads TGTGCCTGGAGTGTTCCCCGGGCCAGGTACCAAGAGACCCAGTACTTC. Translation gives CAWSVPRARYQETQYF.

The rearrangement links TRBV10-2 to TRBJ2-7, with TRBD2 matching over 10 bases. V was clipped by 7 bases and J by 0 bases; unmatched bases: 9. CDR3 length: 16 residues. CDR1 is WSHSY and CDR2 is SAAADI in the germline V gene. CDR3 residues: CASMRLAGYSSYEQYF. CDR3 bases: TGCGCCAGCATGCGACTAGCGGGCTACAGCTCCTACGAGCAGTACTTC.

Only a few counts were recorded for this clone. The chain has TRBV30 and TRBJ1-2; 10 nucleotides line up with TRBD1. The trim removed 7 bases at V and 7 bases at J, leaving 12 bases unmatched. Per germline, CDR1 GTSNPN and CDR2 SVGIG (reference sequence). The CDR3 runs to 14 residues. The CDR3 is CASMGQGIVGGYTF. The CDR3 DNA follows: TGTGCCTCTATGGGACAGGGGATTGTAGGTGGCTACACCTTC.